The entry below describes one TCR beta chain. Its antigen is unidentified. The entry originates in a study of immune evolution from preneoplasia to lung adenocarcinoma. Overall study context: HLA loss of heterozygosity: roughly 7.5% AIS, roughly 15% MIA, more than 25% ADC, none AAH.

Clones were read by immunoSEQ multiplex PCR, and TCRdb kept only the in-frame ones, dropping some. The sample consists of fewer than 50,000 clones, roughly 80% of them appearing once. General study points: Normal lung had highest clonality; later lesions appeared denser, more diverse.

Each case's diagnosis was confirmed by two pathologists on H&E. The CDR3 extends over 15 amino acids. Germline CDR1 reads MGHRA; CDR2 reads YSYEKL. V lost 3 bases and J lost 4; bases outside the gene matches: 9. The receptor was derived from a person between 55 and 69 years old with lung adenocarcinoma. The sequenced sample was FFPE invasive lung adenocarcinoma tissue. The V and J genes are TRBV4-1 and TRBJ2-7; 7 nucleotides line up with TRBD1. The CDR3 nucleotides are TGCGCCAGCAGCCATCGCCCGGGACAGTTGTACGAGCAGTACTTC. As protein: CASSHRPGQLYEQYF.